This T cell receptor beta chain was sequenced in a study of T-cell reconstitution after alpha-beta-depleted transplantation in children. Broader study findings: Several hundred expanded graft clones reportedly gave rise to the alpha-beta T cells present about two months after transplant. Newly generated T cells supplied most T-cell counts and diversity one year post-transplant.

The CDR3 extends over 20 amino acids. The germline gives CDR1 SGHAT, CDR2 FQNNGV. With V trimmed by 5 bases and J by 1 base, 16 bases remained unmatched. On this clonotype: Its antigen remains unknown.

Preparation of the TCRbeta library involved a method that used unique molecular identifiers. TCRdb processed the PCR reads anew with MiXCR; each CDR3 protein has one entry. The sample has about 980,000 distinct CDR3 sequences; less than 30% are singletons. The sequence came from a boy in the first two years of life who had a stem cell transplant for SCID, so the T cells may come from the graft donor. Source: PBMCs, mostly from graft donor cells, taken 360 days after TCRalphabeta/CD19-depleted stem cell transplant. This chain links TRBV11-2 with TRBJ2-2, with TRBD2 identical over 10 bases. The CDR3 here is CASSPPSWLAGVGNTGELFF. DNA of the CDR3: TGTGCCAGCAGCCCTCCTAGCTGGCTAGCGGGGGTAGGGAACACCGGGGAGCTGTTTTTT. Full variable domain (remainder filled in from reference TRBV11-2 and TRBJ2-2): EAGVAQSPRYKIIEKRQSVAFWCNPISGHATLYWYQQILGQGPKLLIQFQNNGVVDDSQLPKDRFSAERLKGVDSTLKIQPAKLEDSAVYLCASSPPSWLAGVGNTGELFFGEGSRLTVL.